A selection of T cell receptor beta chains follows, all from one sample in a study of blood T cell repertoires in COVID-19. Profiling relied on immunoSEQ multiplex PCR, and the TCRdb table lists in-frame clones only, not all of them. The sample has around 120,000 clones; about three quarters are singletons. The material sequenced was peripheral blood. These receptor sequences come from a human donor with acute or convalescent COVID-19. The donor label of this sample is uncertain. The CDR3 runs from the conserved cysteine through the conserved F or W. A D gene is named only where the DNA matches it firmly. Part of the rows lack a size; the others show once, few, many or a class for expanded clones.

j_call | d_call | v_call | clone_size | cdr3_nt | cdr3_aa
TRBJ1-4 | TRBD1 | TRBV30 | NA | TGTGCCTGGAGAGGCCGTCAGGACAGGGTAAATGAAAAACTGTTTTTT | CAWRGRQDRVNEKLFF
TRBJ2-3 | TRBD1 | TRBV6-4 | few | TGTGCCAGCAGTGACTCGGGACAGGGGGCGCGGGGGACAGATACGCAGTATTTT | CASSDSGQGARGTDTQYF
TRBJ1-1 | TRBD1 | TRBV4-2 | NA | TGTGCCAGCAGCCCCTCCTGGCAGGGGGGCACTGAAGCTTTCTTT | CASSPSWQGGTEAFF
TRBJ2-5 | TRBD2 | TRBV11-2 | NA | TGTGCCAGCAGCTCCGGACTAGCGGCTCAAGAGACCCAGTACTTC | CASSSGLAAQETQYF
TRBJ1-2 | NA | TRBV14 | NA | TGTGCCAGCAGCCCTTACGCGGCGGTCGGCTACACCTTC | CASSPYAAVGYTF
TRBJ2-6 | NA | TRBV7-2 | NA | TGTGCCAGCAGCCCCCGCGGCAGCCTCTCTGGGGCCAACGTCCTGACTTTC | CASSPRGSLSGANVLTF
TRBJ2-7 | TRBD1 | TRBV24-1 | NA | TGTGCCACCAGTGAGACAGGGTCCTACGAGCAGTACTTC | CATSETGSYEQYF
TRBJ2-1 | NA | TRBV9 | NA | TGTGCCAGCAGCATAAGCTACAGGGGGAGGGGTGAGCAGTTCTTC | CASSISYRGRGEQFF
TRBJ1-4 | TRBD1 | TRBV2 | NA | TGTGCCAGTAGATTACAGGGGGCAAATAATGAAAAACTGTTTTTT | CASRLQGANNEKLFF
TRBJ1-3 | NA | TRBV19 | once | TGTGCCAGTAGAGGACGGGAGGAAAGAAACACCATATATTTT | CASRGREERNTIYF
TRBJ2-1 | TRBD1 | TRBV10-2 | few | TGCGCCAGCAGTGAGTCACAGGGGGCAGTCTACAATGAGCAGTTCTTC | CASSESQGAVYNEQFF
TRBJ2-6 | NA | TRBV28 | NA | TGTGCCAGCACCGCGGGGACAGCTTCACCTGGGGCCAACGTCCTGACTTTC | CASTAGTASPGANVLTF
TRBJ2-3 | TRBD2 | TRBV11-2 | NA | TGTGCCAGCAGCCTGCGGACTAGCGGGGGGATTAGGACAGATACGCAGTATTTT | CASSLRTSGGIRTDTQYF
TRBJ1-5 | TRBD1 | TRBV7-3 | NA | TGTGCCAGCAGCCGAGGGGGCGGTCAGCCCCAGCATTTT | CASSRGGGQPQHF
TRBJ2-5 | NA | TRBV29-1 | NA | TGCAGCGTTAAGGAGTCCTGGGAAGAGACCCAGTACTTC | CSVKESWEETQYF
TRBJ1-2 | NA | TRBV19 | NA | TGTGCCAGTAGTATAAGAGGACAGCTGGATGGCTACACCTTC | CASSIRGQLDGYTF
TRBJ1-1 | NA | TRBV5-8 | NA | TGTGCCAGCAGCTCGGGACTCACGAACACTGAAGCTTTCTTT | CASSSGLTNTEAFF
TRBJ1-3 | NA | TRBV21-1 | NA | TGTGCCAGCAGCCCCCGACAGGTCCCCGGGATTTACTCTGGAAACACCATATATTTT | CASSPRQVPGIYSGNTIYF
TRBJ1-1 | TRBD1 | TRBV5-4 | NA | TGTGCCAGCAGCCAAATGGGACAGAACATGAACACTGAAGCTTTCTTT | CASSQMGQNMNTEAFF
TRBJ1-2 | NA | TRBV28 | NA | TGTGCCAGCAACCGGGAGGATAAACCTAACTATGGCTACACCTTC | CASNREDKPNYGYTF
TRBJ1-5 | NA | TRBV2 | NA | TGTGCCAGCAGTGAATTGAAGGGGCTGAGTCAGCCCCAGCATTTT | CASSELKGLSQPQHF
TRBJ2-7 | TRBD1 | TRBV24-1 | NA | TGTGCCACCAGTGATGTCGGGACAGGGGGCTCCTACGAGCAGTACTTC | CATSDVGTGGSYEQYF
TRBJ1-4 | NA | TRBV6-5 | NA | TGTGCCAGCAGAGGGGCAATCGAAAAACTGTTTTTT | CASRGAIEKLFF
TRBJ1-1 | TRBD1 | TRBV7-6 | NA | TGTGCCAGCAGCGGGTACAGGGGACGTGAAGCTTTCTTT | CASSGYRGREAFF
TRBJ2-3 | NA | TRBV5-6 | NA | TGTGCCAGCAGCTTGGGCGCCTACCCTGTCACAGATACGCAGTATTTT | CASSLGAYPVTDTQYF
TRBJ1-1 | TRBD1 | TRBV7-9 | NA | TGTGCCAGCAGGCAAGCAGGGGGCCCGAACACTGAAGCTTTCTTT | CASRQAGGPNTEAFF
TRBJ1-5 | TRBD1 | TRBV28 | NA | TGTGCCAGCAGTTCACAGGGGCCGGGCAATCAGCCCCAGCATTTT | CASSSQGPGNQPQHF
TRBJ1-2 | NA | TRBV28 | NA | TGTGCCAGCAGTTTAACAGGGTTATATAACTATGGCTACACCTTC | CASSLTGLYNYGYTF
TRBJ1-1 | TRBD1 | TRBV6-6 | NA | TGTGCCAGCAGTTCGACAGGGTTGGCTGAAGCTTTCTTT | CASSSTGLAEAFF
TRBJ1-6 | TRBD1 | TRBV5-6 | NA | TGTGCCAGCAGCTTGAGGACCGGGACAGGGAATTCACCCCTCCACTTT | CASSLRTGTGNSPLHF
TRBJ1-2 | NA | TRBV29-1 | NA | TGCAGCGTTGAGGAACAGAGAAACTATGGCTACACCTTC | CSVEEQRNYGYTF
TRBJ2-2 | TRBD1 | TRBV27 | few | TGTGCCAGCAGTGTTACGGGGTGGCAGGGGGCAACCGGGGAGCTGTTTTTT | CASSVTGWQGATGELFF
TRBJ2-1 | TRBD2 | TRBV10-3 | few | TGTGCCATCAGTGGTTCGACTAGCGGGACTTACAATGAGCAGTTCTTC | CAISGSTSGTYNEQFF
TRBJ1-2 | NA | TRBV18 | once | TGTGCCAGCTCACCAGGGCAGATCTATGGCTACACCTTC | CASSPGQIYGYTF
TRBJ1-1 | TRBD1 | TRBV2 | NA | TGTGCCAGCAGTGCCGGGACAGTGTACACTGAAGCTTTCTTT | CASSAGTVYTEAFF
TRBJ2-7 | NA | TRBV15 | NA | TGTGCCACCAGCAAAATTGAAGTCCTATCATTTACTTACGAGCAGTACTTC | CATSKIEVLSFTYEQYF
TRBJ1-2 | NA | TRBV5-6 | NA | TGTGCCAGCAGCTTGGGACAAGGCTTAGGAGGCTACACCTTC | CASSLGQGLGGYTF
TRBJ2-3 | NA | TRBV21-1 | NA | TGTGCCAGCAGCAAATCCCGGCCTAAGAGGCCAGATACGCAGTATTTT | CASSKSRPKRPDTQYF
TRBJ1-1 | TRBD1 | TRBV5-4 | NA | TGTGCCAGCAGCTTGACAGGGGGCGGCACTGAAGCTTTCTTT | CASSLTGGGTEAFF
TRBJ1-2 | NA | TRBV18 | NA | TGTGCCAGCTCACCGCCCCATCGAAACAGGGATGGCTACACCTTC | CASSPPHRNRDGYTF
TRBJ2-5 | TRBD2 | TRBV5-1 | NA | TGCGCCAGCACCTCTAGCGGGGGGGCGCGGGAGACCCAGTACTTC | CASTSSGGARETQYF
TRBJ1-6 | NA | TRBV4-1 | few | TGCGCCAGCAGCCAATATGAGTATAATTCACCCCTCCACTTT | CASSQYEYNSPLHF
TRBJ2-7 | TRBD2 | TRBV6-5 | NA | TGTGCCAGTGGGACTACCGGTTACGAGCAGTACTTC | CASGTTGYEQYF
TRBJ2-2 | NA | TRBV11-3 | NA | TGTGCCAGCAGCTTCGACCTTCAGCGATTCACCGGGGAGCTGTTTTTT | CASSFDLQRFTGELFF
TRBJ1-4 | NA | TRBV30 | NA | TGTGCCTGGAGTGCCGACCGCACCGGGTCTCGGAATGAAAAACTGTTTTTT | CAWSADRTGSRNEKLFF
TRBJ2-4 | TRBD1 | TRBV7-6 | once | TGTGCCAGCAGCCCACTAGGGCAGGGGGAACACCGAGCCAAAAACATTCAGTACTTC | CASSPLGQGEHRAKNIQYF
TRBJ1-1 | NA | TRBV7-2 | NA | TGTGCCAGCAGCTTAGGAGGCCTGAACACTGAAGCTTTCTTT | CASSLGGLNTEAFF
TRBJ2-3 | TRBD1 | TRBV10-3 | NA | TGTGCCATCAGTGAGGAGGGGGCCTGGCGGGATACGCAGTATTTT | CAISEEGAWRDTQYF
TRBJ2-3 | NA | TRBV7-9 | NA | TGTGCCAGCAGCTTGAGGGAGACAGATACGCAGTATTTT | CASSLRETDTQYF
TRBJ1-1 | NA | TRBV28 | NA | TGTGCCAGCGGACGGGGAGGTACTGAAGCTTTCTTT | CASGRGGTEAFF
TRBJ2-5 | TRBD1 | TRBV9 | NA | TGTGCCAGCAGCACTACGACAGGGGGCTTGGGGGAGACCCAGTACTTC | CASSTTTGGLGETQYF
TRBJ1-1 | NA | TRBV18 | NA | TGTGCCAGCTCACCGGGACAGAACACTGAAGCTTTCTTT | CASSPGQNTEAFF
TRBJ2-2 | TRBD2 | TRBV9 | NA | TGTGCCAGCAGCGCCCCCCCTTGGGGACTAGCGGGAGGGGAGCTGTTTTTT | CASSAPPWGLAGGELFF
TRBJ2-3 | NA | TRBV27 | NA | TGTGCCAGCAGTTTATTCGGCACAGATACGCAGTATTTT | CASSLFGTDTQYF